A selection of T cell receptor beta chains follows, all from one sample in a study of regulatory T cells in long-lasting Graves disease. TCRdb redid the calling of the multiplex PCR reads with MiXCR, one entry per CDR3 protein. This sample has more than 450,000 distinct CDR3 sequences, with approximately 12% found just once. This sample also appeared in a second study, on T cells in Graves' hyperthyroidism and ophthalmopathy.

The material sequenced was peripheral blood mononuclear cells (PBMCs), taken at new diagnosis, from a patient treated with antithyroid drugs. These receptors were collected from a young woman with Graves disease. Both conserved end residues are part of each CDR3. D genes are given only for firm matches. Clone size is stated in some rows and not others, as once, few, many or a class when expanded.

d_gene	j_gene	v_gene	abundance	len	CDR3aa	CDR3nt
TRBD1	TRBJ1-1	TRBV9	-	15	CASSETGSSNTEAFF	TGTGCCAGCAGCGAGACAGGGAGCTCGAACACTGAAGCTTTCTTT
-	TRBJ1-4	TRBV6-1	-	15	CASSARGLTDEKLFF	TGTGCCAGCAGTGCCCGGGGACTGACTGATGAAAAACTGTTTTTT
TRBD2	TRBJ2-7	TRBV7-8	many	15	CASSFWTSGSYEQYF	TGTGCCAGCAGCTTCTGGACTAGCGGGAGTTACGAGCAGTACTTC
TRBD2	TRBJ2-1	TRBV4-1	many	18	CASSQGRGLAGSYNEQFF	TGCGCCAGCAGCCAAGGAAGGGGTTTAGCGGGATCTTACAATGAGCAGTTCTTC
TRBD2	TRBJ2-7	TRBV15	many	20	CATSEWTSGRSFRALYEQYF	TGTGCCACCAGCGAATGGACTAGCGGGAGATCTTTTCGCGCCCTCTACGAGCAGTACTTC
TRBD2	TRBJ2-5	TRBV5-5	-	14	CASSLGTSWETQYF	TGTGCCAGCAGCTTGGGGACTAGCTGGGAGACCCAGTACTTC
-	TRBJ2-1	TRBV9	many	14	CASSEGGTNNEQFF	TGTGCCAGCAGCGAGGGCGGAACCAACAATGAGCAGTTCTTC
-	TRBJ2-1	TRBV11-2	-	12	CASSYTRNGQFF	TGTGCCAGCAGTTACACTCGCAATGGGCAGTTCTTC
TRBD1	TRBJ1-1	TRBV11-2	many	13	CASRGQGDTEAFF	TGTGCCAGCAGAGGACAGGGGGACACTGAAGCTTTCTTT
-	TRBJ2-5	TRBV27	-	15	CATSDPQGNRETQYF	TGTGCCACCAGTGATCCTCAGGGGAATCGGGAGACCCAGTACTTC
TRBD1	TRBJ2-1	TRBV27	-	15	CASKLQGASYNEQFF	TGTGCCAGCAAATTACAGGGGGCCTCCTACAATGAGCAGTTCTTC
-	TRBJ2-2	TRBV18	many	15	CASSRLASDTGELFF	TGTGCCAGCTCACGGTTGGCGTCCGACACCGGGGAGCTGTTTTTT
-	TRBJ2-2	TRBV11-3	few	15	CASSSGRMNTGELFF	TGTGCCAGCAGCTCCGGACGGATGAACACCGGGGAGCTGTTTTTT
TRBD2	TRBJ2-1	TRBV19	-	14	CASASGPPLNEQFF	TGTGCCAGCGCTAGCGGACCCCCCCTCAATGAGCAGTTCTTC
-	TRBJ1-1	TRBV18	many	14	CASSPPLGNTEAFF	TGTGCCAGCTCACCCCCATTGGGGAACACTGAAGCTTTCTTT
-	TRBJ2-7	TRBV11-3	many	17	CASSLLGPDLTYYEQYF	TGTGCCAGCAGCTTATTAGGACCCGACCTTACTTACTACGAGCAGTACTTC
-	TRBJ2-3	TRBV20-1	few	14	CSARIRLHTDTQYF	TGCAGTGCTAGAATTCGCCTCCACACAGATACGCAGTATTTT
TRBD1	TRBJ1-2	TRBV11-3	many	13	CASSLQGNYGYTF	TGTGCCAGCAGCCTACAGGGGAACTATGGCTACACCTTC
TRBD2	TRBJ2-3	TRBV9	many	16	CASSVREGTSTDTQYF	TGTGCCAGCAGCGTGAGGGAGGGGACTAGCACAGATACGCAGTATTTT
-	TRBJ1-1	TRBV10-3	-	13	CAISSGEGTEAFF	TGTGCCATCAGCTCAGGAGAGGGTACTGAAGCTTTCTTT
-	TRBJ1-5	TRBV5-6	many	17	CASSTRRGKWSNQPQHF	TGTGCCAGCAGCACCCGTCGGGGGAAATGGAGCAATCAGCCCCAGCATTTT
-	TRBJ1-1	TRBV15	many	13	CATRASGETEAFF	TGTGCCACCCGCGCCTCGGGGGAAACTGAAGCTTTCTTT
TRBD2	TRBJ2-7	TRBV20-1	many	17	CSARGLASGGSSYEQYF	TGCAGTGCTAGAGGGTTGGCTAGCGGGGGGAGCTCCTACGAGCAGTACTTC
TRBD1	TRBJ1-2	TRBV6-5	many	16	CASGSETGDINYGYTF	TGTGCCAGCGGTTCCGAGACAGGGGATATTAACTATGGCTACACCTTC
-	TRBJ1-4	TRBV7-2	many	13	CASSWALNEKLFF	TGTGCCAGCAGCTGGGCCCTTAATGAAAAACTGTTTTTT